This T cell receptor beta chain was sequenced during a study of human thymus T cells. Per the germline V gene, CDR1 is MNHEY and CDR2 is SVGAGI. Trimming left V 5 bases short and J 7 bases short, with 18 bases between. This CDR3 has 15 residues. Libraries were prepared by immunoSEQ multiplex PCR; TCRdb keeps only in-frame clonotypes and omits some of them. The sample includes about 78,000 clones, approximately 96% of them seen just once. Thymic samples were excised during corrective heart operations. The TCR originated in a boy younger than two with a congenital heart defect but otherwise immunologically healthy. The V and J genes are TRBV6-5 and TRBJ1-5; D gene uncertain. The material sequenced was thymus tissue. CDR3 region: CASSPIDQGGQPQHF. CDR3 bases: TGTGCCAGCAGTCCGATAGACCAAGGCGGACAGCCCCAGCATTTT.